This T cell receptor (beta chain) is drawn from a study of T cells in Graves' hyperthyroidism and ophthalmopathy. Study-wide points: Ophthalmopathy was separated from stable hyperthyroidism by a 13 V-J model.

RNA transcripts were the template for amplifying TCR beta CDR3 regions. When the TCR CDR3 underwent first-round RT-PCR, the HTBI primer set was used. Each CDR3 protein gets one entry after TCRdb re-called the multiplex PCR reads with MiXCR. The sample gives 300,000 to 450,000 distinct CDR3 sequences, approximately 15% of which show up once; 20% is in the top ten. CDR3 length: 14 residues. V was cut by 2 bases and J by 9 bases, with 16 bases left in between. Per germline, CDR1 LGHDT and CDR2 YNNKEL (reference sequence). This clonotype has ten or more counts. The target antigen is unknown. This receptor was taken from a man aged 25 to 45 with Graves' hyperthyroidism that later progressed to Graves' ophthalmopathy. The chain recombines TRBV3-1 with TRBJ1-1, with unresolved D. Sequencing used blood. CDR3 sequence (DNA): TGTGCCAGCAGCCAACCACACGGGATGAGTCAAGCTTTCTTT. This encodes CASSQPHGMSQAFF.